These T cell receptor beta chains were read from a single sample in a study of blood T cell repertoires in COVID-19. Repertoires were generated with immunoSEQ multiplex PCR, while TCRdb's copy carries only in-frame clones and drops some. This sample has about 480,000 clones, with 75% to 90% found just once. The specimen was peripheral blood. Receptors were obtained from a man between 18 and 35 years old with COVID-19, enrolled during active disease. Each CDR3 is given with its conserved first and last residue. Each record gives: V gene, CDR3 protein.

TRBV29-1 CSVNSGDIQYF
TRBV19 CASSPGRDSLYGYTF
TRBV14 CASSQWVGTGATDTQYF
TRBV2 CASSEGGRGETQYF
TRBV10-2 CASSTSYNEQFF
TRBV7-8 CASSLGLAGRYNEQFF
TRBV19 CASSRREDTQYF
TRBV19 CASRTQYTGELFF
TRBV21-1 CASSSGGPYEQYF
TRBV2 CASTRRVSGGLKETQYF
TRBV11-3 CATTTENTDTQYF
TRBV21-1 CASSKEGGLAGTGELFF
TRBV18 CASSPSAGGYNEQFF
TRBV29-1 CSVVSGGQYF
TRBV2 CASSDSGIRNQPQHF
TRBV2 CASKLTGYNSPLHF
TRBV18 CASSLAQGANLGEQFF
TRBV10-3 CAISSRDRANYGYTF
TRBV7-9 CASSPTTGSPVNEQFF
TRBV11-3 CASSLDHGFIIQAGELFF
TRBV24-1 CATSEQKTRTQYF
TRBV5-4 CASSFPIGGRAGEQFF
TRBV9 CASSPRTANSPLHF
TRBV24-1 CATSDGTGTSGGYTQYF
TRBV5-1 CASSQTGLNTEAFF
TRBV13 CASSPRASGGRASDTQYF
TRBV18 CASSPWLGTDTQYF
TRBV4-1 CASSQGGGPNYGYTF
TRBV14 CASSEQGNTEAFF
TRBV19 CASSKQANTEAFF
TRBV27 CASTLSGSSYNEQFF
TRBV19 CASSIEALGATQYF
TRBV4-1 CASSQERRDISSYEQYF
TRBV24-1 CATSDPVFADTQYF
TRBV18 CASSPVDRGLFYTDTQYF
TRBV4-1 CASSQPTAGSNQPQHF
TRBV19 CASTVRYNSPLHF
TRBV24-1 CATSDATGSETQYF
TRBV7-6 CASSPLAGGTKDTQYF
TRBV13 CASSLGPGDRGTGELFF
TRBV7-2 CASSSQIPRDEQYF
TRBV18 CASSPPLDTGELFF
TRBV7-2 CASRLSGQNTDTQYF
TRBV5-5 CASSLVPSGRVMNEQFF
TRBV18 CASSPSSQGGSTEAFF
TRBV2 CATQGAGGELFF
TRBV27 CASSSSRNQPQHF
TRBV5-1 CASRGVGNGSSYEQYF
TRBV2 CASSVKLTGELFF
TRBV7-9 CASSSNLAGGTDTQYF
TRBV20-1 CSASAGREQETQYF
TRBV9 CASSVGGQGAGEQYF
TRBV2 CASTDRGRGDYGYTF
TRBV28 CASRTGSSGYGYTF